The subject of this entry is one TCR beta chain. This record belongs to a study of blood T cell repertoires in COVID-19. Study at large: The United States, Italy and Spain were the sources of the acute and convalescent COVID-19 samples. From T cells, B-cell-depleted T cells, or PBMCs came the material, which was cDNA or gDNA.

In the authors' workflow: Amplification of reference gene primers provided the estimated nucleated cell counts. The assay was immunoSEQ multiplex PCR, and TCRdb's table has in-frame clones only and misses some. D and trimming were read from the DNA, whereas the V and J calls and clone size are those reported in that table. The sample carries more than 65,000 clones, 84% recorded once. The CDR3 sequence is 14 residues long. Losses at the gene ends were 2 bases for V and 6 bases for J; bases not matched to a gene: 7. Germline CDR1 SGDLS, CDR2 YYNGEE. The TCR was taken from a woman in her forties or fifties with acute or convalescent COVID-19. The sample was peripheral blood. This chain uses TRBV9 with TRBJ2-7; 8 bases fit TRBD1. The CDR3, as DNA: TGTGCCAGCAGCGTGTCGGACAGGGCGGGCGAGCAGTACTTC. Its translation: CASSVSDRAGEQYF.